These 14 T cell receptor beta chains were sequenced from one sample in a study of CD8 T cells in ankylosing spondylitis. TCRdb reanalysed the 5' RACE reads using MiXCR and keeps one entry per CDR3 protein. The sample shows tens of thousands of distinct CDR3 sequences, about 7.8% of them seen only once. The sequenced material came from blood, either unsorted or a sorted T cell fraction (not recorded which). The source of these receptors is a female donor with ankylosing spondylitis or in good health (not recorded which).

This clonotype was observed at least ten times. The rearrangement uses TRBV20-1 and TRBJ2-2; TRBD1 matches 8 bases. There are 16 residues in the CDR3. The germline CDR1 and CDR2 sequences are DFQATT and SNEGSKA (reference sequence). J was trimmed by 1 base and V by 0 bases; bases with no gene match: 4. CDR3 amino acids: CSARDLGTGNTGELFF. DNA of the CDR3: TGCAGTGCTAGAGATTTAGGGACAGGGAACACCGGGGAGCTGTTTTTT.

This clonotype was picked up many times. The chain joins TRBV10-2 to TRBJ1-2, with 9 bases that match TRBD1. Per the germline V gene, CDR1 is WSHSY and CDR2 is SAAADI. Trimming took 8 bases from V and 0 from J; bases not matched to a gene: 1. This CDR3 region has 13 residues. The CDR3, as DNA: TGCGCCAGCGGGACAGGGTCTAACTATGGCTACACCTTC. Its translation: CASGTGSNYGYTF.

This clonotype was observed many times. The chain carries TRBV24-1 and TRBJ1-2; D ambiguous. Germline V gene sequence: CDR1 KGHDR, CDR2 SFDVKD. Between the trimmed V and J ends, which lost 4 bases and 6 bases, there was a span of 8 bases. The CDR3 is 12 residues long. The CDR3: CATSDYGNGYTF. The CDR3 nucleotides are TGTGCCACCAGTGACTACGGAAATGGCTACACCTTC.

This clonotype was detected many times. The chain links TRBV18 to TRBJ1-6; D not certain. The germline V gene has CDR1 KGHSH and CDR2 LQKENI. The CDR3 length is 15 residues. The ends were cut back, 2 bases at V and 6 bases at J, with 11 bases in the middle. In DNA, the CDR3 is TGTGCCAGCTCACCAGAAGGCGTGGGTAATTCACCCCTCCACTTT. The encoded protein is CASSPEGVGNSPLHF. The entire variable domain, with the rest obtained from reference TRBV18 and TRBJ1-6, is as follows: NAGVMQNPRHLVRRRGQEARLRCSPMKGHSHVYWYRQLPEEGLKFMVYLQKENIIDESGMPKERFSAEFPKEGPSILRIQQVVRGDSAAYFCASSPEGVGNSPLHFGNGTRLTVT.

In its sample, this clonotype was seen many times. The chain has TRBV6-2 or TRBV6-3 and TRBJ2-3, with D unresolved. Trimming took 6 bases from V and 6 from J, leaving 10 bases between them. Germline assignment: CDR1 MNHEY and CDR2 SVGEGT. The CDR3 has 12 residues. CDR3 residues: CASSRGRDTQYF. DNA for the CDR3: TGTGCCAGCAGCAGAGGTAGGGATACGCAGTATTTT.

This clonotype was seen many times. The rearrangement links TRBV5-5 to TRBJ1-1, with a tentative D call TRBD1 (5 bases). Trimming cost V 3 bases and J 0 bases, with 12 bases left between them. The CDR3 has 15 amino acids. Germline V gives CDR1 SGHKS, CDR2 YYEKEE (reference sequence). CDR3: CASSSDRGVNTEAFF. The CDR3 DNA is TGTGCCAGCAGCTCGGACCGGGGCGTGAACACTGAAGCTTTCTTT. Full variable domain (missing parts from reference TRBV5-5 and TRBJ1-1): DAGVTQSPTHLIKTRGQQVTLRCSPISGHKSVSWYQQVLGQGPQFIFQYYEKEERGRGNFPDRFSARQFPNYSSELNVNALLLGDSALYLCASSSDRGVNTEAFFGQGTRLTVV.

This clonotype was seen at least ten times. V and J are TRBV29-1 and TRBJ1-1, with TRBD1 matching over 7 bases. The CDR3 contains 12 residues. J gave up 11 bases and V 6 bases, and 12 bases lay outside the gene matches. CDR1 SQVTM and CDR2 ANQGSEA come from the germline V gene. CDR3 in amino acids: CSVETGDWGAFF. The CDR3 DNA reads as TGCAGCGTGGAAACAGGGGACTGGGGGGCTTTCTTT.

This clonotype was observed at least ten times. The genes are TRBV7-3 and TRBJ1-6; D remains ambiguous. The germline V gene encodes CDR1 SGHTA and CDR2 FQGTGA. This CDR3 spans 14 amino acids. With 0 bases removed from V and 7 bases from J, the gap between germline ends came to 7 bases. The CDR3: CASSLTVGNSPLHF. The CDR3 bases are TGTGCCAGCAGCTTAACGGTGGGCAATTCACCCCTCCACTTT.

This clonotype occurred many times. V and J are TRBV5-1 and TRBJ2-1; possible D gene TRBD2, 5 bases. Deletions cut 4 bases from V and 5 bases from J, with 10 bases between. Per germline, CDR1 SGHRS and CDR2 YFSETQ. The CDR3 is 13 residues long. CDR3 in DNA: TGCGCCAGCAGCACCGGAGGAAACAATGAGCAGTTCTTC. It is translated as CASSTGGNNEQFF. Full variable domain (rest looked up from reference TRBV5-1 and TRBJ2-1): KAGVTQTPRYLIKTRGQQVTLSCSPISGHRSVSWYQQTPGQGLQFLFEYFSETQRNKGNFPGRFSGRQFSNSRSEMNVSTLELGDSALYLCASSTGGNNEQFFGPGTRLTVL.

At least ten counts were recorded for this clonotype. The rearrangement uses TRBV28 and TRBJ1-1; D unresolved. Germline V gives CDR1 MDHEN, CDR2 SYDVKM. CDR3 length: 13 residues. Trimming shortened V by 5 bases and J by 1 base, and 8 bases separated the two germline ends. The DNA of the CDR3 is TGTGCCAGCAGTCATGCAGGGAACACTGAAGCTTTCTTT. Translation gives CASSHAGNTEAFF.

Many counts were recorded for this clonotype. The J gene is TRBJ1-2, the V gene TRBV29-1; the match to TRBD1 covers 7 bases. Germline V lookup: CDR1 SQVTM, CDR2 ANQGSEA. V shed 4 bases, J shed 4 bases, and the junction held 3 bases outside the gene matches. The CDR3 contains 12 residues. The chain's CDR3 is CSVATGFYGYTF. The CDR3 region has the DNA TGCAGCGTTGCGACAGGGTTCTATGGCTACACCTTC.

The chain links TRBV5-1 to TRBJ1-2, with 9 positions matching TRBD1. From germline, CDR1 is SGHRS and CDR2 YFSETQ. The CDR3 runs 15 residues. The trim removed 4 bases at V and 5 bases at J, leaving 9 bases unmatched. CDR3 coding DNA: TGCGCCAGCAGCCCACCGGGACAGGGCCTGTATGGCTACACCTTC. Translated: CASSPPGQGLYGYTF.

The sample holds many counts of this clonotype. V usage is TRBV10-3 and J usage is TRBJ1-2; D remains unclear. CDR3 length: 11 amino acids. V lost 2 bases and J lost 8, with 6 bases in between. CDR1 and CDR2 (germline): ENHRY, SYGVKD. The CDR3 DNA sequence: TGTGCCATCAGTGAGGCAGCAGGCTACACCTTC. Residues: CAISEAAGYTF.

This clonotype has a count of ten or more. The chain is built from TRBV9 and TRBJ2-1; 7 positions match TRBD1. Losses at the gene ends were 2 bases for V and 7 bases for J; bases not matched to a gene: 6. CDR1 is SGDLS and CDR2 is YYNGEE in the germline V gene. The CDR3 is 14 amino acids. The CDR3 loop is CASSVLTGKNEQFF. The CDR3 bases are TGTGCCAGCAGCGTCTTGACAGGGAAGAATGAGCAGTTCTTC.